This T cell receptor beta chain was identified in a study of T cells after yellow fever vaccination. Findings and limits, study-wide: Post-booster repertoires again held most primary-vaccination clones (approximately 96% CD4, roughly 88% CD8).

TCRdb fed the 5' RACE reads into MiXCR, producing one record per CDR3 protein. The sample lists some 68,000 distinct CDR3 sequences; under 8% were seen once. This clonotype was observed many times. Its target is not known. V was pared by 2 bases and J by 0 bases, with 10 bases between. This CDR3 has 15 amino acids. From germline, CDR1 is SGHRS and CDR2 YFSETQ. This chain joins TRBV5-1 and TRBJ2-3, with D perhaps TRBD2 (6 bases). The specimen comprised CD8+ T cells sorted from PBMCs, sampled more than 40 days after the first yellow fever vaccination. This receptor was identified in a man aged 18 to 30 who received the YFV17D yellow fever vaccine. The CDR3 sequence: CASSFERGSTDTQYF. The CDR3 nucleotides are TGCGCCAGCAGCTTCGAACGGGGGAGCACAGATACGCAGTATTTT.